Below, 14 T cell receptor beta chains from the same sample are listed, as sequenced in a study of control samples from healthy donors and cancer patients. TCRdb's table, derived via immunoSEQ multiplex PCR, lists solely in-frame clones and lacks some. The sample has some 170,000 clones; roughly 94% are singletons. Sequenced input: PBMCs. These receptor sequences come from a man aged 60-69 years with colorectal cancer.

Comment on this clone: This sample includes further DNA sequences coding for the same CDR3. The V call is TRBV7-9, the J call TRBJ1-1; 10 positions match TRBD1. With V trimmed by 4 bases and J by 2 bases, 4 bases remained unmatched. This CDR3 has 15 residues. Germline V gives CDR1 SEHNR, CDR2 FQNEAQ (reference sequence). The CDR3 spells CASSWGTGANTEAFF. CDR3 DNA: TGTGCCAGCAGCTGGGGGACAGGGGCAAACACTGAAGCTTTCTTT.

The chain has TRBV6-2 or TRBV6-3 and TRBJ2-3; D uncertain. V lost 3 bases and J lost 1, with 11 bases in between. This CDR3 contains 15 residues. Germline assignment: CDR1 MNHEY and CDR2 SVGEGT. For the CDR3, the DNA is TGTGCCAGCAGTTATGGGCTGTGGGGCACAGATACGCAGTATTTT. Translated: CASSYGLWGTDTQYF.

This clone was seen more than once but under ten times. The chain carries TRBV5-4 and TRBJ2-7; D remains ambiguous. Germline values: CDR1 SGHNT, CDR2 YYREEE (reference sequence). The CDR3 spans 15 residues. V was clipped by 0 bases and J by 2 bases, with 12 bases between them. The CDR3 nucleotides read TGTGCCAGCAGCTTGGCCCCCGAATCCCCCTACGAGCAGTACTTC. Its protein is CASSLAPESPYEQYF.

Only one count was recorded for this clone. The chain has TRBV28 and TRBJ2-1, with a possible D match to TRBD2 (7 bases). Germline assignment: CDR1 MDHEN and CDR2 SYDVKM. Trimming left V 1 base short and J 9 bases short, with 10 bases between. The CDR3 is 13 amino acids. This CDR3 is CASSLLGGGEQFF. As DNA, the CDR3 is TGTGCCAGCAGTTTATTAGGGGGGGGTGAGCAGTTCTTC.

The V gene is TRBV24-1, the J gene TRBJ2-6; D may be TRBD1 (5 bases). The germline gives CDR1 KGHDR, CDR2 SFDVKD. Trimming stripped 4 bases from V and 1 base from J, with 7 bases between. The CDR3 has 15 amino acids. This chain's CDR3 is CATSEQGSGANVLTF. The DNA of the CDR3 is TGTGCCACCAGTGAGCAGGGTTCTGGGGCCAACGTCCTGACTTTC.

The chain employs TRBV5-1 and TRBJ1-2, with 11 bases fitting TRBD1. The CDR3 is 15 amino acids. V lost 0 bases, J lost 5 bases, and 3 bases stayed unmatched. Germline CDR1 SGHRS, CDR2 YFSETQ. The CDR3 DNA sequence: TGCGCCAGCAGCTTGGAAGGACAGGGGGCGTATGGCTACACCTTC. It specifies CASSLEGQGAYGYTF. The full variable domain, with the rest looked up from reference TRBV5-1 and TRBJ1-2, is KAGVTQTPRYLIKTRGQQVTLSCSPISGHRSVSWYQQTPGQGLQFLFEYFSETQRNKGNFPGRFSGRQFSNSRSEMNVSTLELGDSALYLCASSLEGQGAYGYTFGSGTRLTVV.

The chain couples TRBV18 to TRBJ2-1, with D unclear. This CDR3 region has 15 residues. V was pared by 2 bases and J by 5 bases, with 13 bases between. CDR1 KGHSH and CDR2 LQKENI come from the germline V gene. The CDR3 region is CASSPTPDRNNEQFF. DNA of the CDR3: TGTGCCAGCTCACCAACCCCGGATCGGAACAATGAGCAGTTCTTC.

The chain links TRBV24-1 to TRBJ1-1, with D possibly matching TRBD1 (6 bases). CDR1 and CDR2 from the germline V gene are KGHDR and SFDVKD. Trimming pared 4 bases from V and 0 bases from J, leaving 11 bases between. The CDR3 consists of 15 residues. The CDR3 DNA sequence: TGTGCCACCAGTGACCAGAGGGGGATGAACACTGAAGCTTTCTTT. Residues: CATSDQRGMNTEAFF.

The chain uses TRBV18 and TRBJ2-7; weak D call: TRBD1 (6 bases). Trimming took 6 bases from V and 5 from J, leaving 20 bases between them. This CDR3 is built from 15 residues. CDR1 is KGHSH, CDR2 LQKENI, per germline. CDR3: CASSPGPGPGDEQYF. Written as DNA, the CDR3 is TGTGCCAGCTCCCCGGGCCCGGGCCCAGGGGACGAGCAGTACTTC. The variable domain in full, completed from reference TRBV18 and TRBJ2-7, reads NAGVMQNPRHLVRRRGQEARLRCSPMKGHSHVYWYRQLPEEGLKFMVYLQKENIIDESGMPKERFSAEFPKEGPSILRIQQVVRGDSAAYFCASSPGPGPGDEQYFGPGTRLTVT.

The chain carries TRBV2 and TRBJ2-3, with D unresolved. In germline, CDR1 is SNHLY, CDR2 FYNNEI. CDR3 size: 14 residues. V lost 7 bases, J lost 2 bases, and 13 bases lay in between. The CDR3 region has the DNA TGTGCCAGCAATTCGGCAGGCCCCACAGATACGCAGTATTTT. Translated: CASNSAGPTDTQYF.

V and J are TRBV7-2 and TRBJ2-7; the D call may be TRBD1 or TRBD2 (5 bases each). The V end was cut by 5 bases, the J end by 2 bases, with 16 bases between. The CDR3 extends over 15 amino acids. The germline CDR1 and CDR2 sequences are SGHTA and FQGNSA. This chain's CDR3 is CASSLGLRGAYEQYF. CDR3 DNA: TGTGCCAGCAGCCTCGGGCTCAGAGGGGCCTACGAGCAGTACTTC.

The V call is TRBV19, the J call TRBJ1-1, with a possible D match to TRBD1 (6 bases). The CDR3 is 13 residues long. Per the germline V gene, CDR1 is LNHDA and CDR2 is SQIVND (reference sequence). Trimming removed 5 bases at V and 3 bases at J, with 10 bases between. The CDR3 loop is CASSGTSDTEAFF. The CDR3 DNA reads TGTGCCAGTAGTGGGACAAGTGACACTGAAGCTTTCTTT.

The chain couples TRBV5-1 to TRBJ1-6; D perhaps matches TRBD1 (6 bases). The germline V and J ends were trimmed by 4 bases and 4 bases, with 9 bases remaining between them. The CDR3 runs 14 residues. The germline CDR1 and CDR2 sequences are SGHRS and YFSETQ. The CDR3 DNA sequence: TGCGCCAGCAGCCAGGACAGATATAATTCACCCCTCCACTTT. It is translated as CASSQDRYNSPLHF.

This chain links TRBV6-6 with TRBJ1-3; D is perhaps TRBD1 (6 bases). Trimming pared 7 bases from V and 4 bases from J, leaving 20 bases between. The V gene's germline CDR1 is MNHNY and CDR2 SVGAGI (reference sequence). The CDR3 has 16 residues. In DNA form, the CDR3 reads TGTGCCAGCAATCCGACAGGCTACCCGGACGGAAACACCATATATTTT. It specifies CASNPTGYPDGNTIYF.